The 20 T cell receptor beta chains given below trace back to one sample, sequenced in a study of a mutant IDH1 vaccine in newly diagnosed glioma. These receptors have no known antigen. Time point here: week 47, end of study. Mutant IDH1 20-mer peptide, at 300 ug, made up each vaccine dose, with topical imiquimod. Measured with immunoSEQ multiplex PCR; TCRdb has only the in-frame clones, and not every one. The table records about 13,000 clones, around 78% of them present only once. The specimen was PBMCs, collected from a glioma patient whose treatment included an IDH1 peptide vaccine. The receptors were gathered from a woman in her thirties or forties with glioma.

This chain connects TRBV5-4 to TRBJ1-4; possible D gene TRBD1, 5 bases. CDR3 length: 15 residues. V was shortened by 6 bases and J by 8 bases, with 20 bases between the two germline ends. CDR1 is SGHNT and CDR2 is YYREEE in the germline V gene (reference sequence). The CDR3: CASTDQGDLGEKLFF. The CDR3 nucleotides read TGTGCCAGCACGGACCAGGGCGATCTCGGGGAAAAACTGTTTTTT.

The CDR3 protein is CASSLPLAGSAGELFF. For the CDR3, the DNA is TGCGCCAGCAGCCTACCACTAGCGGGGTCGGCCGGGGAGCTGTTTTTT. V usage is TRBV5-1 and J usage is TRBJ2-2; TRBD2 agrees at 10 bases. This CDR3 has 16 residues. The ends lost 4 bases at V and 6 bases at J; junction bases unmatched: 9. Germline V gives CDR1 SGHRS, CDR2 YFSETQ.

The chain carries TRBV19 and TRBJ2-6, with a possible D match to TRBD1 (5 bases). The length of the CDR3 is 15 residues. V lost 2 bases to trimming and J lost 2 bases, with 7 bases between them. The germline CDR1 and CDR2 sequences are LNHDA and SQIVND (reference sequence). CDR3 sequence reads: CASSIQGAGANVLTF. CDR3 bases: TGTGCCAGTAGTATACAGGGTGCTGGGGCCAACGTCCTGACTTTC. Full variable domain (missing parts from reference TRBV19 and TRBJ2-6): DGGITQSPKYLFRKEGQNVTLSCEQNLNHDAMYWYRQDPGQGLRLIYYSQIVNDFQKGDIAEGYSVSREKKESFPLTVTSAQKNPTAFYLCASSIQGAGANVLTFGAGSRLTVL.

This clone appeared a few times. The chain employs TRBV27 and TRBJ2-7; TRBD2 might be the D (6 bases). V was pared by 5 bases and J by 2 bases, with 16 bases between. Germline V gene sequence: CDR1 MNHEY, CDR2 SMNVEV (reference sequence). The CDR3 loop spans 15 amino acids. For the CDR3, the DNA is TGTGCCAGCAGTAGCGGGTGGGCAGCGACCTACGAGCAGTACTTC. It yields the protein CASSSGWAATYEQYF.

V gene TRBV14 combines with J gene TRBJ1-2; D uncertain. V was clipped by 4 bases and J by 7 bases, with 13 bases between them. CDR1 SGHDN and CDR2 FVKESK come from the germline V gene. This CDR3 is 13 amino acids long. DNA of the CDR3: TGTGCCAGCAGCCCCCGGATGGAGGGTGGCTACACCTTC. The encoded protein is CASSPRMEGGYTF.

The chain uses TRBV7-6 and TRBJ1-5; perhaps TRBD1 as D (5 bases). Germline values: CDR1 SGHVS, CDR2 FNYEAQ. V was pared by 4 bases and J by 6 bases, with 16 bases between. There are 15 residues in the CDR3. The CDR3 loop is CASSSGRGDGQPQHF. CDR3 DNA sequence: TGTGCCAGCAGCTCGGGGCGTGGGGATGGTCAGCCCCAGCATTTT.

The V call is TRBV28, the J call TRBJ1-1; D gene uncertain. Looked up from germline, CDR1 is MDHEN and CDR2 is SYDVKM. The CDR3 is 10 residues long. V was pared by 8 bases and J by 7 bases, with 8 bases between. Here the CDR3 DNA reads TGTGCCAGCGGAGGGCGTGAAGCTTTCTTT. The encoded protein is CASGGREAFF.

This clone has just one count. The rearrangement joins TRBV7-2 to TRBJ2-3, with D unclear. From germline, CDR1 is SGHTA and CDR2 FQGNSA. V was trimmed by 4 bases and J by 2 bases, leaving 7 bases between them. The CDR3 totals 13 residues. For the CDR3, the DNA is TGTGCCAGCAGCTCGATAAACACAGATACGCAGTATTTT. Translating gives CASSSINTDTQYF.

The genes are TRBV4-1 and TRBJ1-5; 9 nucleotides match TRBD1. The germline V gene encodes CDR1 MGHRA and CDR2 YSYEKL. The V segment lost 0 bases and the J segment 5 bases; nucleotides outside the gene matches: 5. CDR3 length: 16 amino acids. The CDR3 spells CASSQDGGQGDQPQHF. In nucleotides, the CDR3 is TGCGCCAGCAGCCAAGATGGGGGACAGGGCGATCAGCCCCAGCATTTT.

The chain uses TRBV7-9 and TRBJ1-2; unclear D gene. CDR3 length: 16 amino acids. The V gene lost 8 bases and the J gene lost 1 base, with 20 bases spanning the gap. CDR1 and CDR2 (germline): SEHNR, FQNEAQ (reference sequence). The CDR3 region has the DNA TGTGCCAGCGCGAGTCTGCCGGCCCGTCTTAACTATGGCTACACCTTC. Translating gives CASASLPARLNYGYTF.

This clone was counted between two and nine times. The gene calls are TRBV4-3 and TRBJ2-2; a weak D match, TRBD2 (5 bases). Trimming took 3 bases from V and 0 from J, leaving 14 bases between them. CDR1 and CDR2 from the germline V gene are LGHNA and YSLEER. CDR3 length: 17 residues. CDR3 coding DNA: TGCGCCAGCAGCCATAGGAGGAGACTGACGAACACCGGGGAGCTGTTTTTT. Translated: CASSHRRRLTNTGELFF.

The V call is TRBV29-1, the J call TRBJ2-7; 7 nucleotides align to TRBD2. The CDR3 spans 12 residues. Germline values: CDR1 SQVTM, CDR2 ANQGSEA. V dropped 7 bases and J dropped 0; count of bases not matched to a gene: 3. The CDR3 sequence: CSASGNSYEQYF. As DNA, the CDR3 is TGCAGCGCTAGCGGAAACTCCTACGAGCAGTACTTC.

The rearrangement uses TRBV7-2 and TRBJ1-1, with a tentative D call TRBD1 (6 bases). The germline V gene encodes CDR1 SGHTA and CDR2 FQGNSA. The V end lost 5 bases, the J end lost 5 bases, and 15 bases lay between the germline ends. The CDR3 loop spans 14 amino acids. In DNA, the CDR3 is TGTGCCAGCAGCAGAGGAGGGGGGCCTACTGAAGCTTTCTTT. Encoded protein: CASSRGGGPTEAFF.

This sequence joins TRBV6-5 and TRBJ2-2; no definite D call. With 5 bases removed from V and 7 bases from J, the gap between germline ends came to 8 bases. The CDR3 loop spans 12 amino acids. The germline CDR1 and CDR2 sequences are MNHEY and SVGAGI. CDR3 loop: CASSLGYGELFF. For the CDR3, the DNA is TGTGCCAGCAGTCTCGGATACGGGGAGCTGTTTTTT.

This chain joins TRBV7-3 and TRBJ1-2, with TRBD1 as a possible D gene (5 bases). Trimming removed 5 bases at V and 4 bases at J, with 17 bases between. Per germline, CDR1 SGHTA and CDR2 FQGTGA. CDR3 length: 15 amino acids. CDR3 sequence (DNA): TGTGCCAGCAGCCTCTCACCTGACGGGACCTATGGCTACACCTTC. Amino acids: CASSLSPDGTYGYTF. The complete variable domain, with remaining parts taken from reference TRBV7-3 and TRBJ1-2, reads GAGVSQTPSNKVTEKGKYVELRCDPISGHTALYWYRQSLGQGPEFLIYFQGTGAADDSGLPNDRFFAVRPEGSVSTLKIQRTERGDSAVYLCASSLSPDGTYGYTFGSGTRLTVV.

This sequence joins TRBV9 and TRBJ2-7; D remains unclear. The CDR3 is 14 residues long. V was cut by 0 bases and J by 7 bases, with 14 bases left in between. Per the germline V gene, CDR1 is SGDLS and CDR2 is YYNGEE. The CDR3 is CASSVGVRLGEQYF. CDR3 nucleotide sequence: TGTGCCAGCAGCGTAGGCGTCCGGTTAGGTGAGCAGTACTTC. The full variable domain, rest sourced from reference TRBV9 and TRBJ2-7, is DSGVTQTPKHLITATGQRVTLRCSPRSGDLSVYWYQQSLDQGLQFLIQYYNGEERAKGNILERFSAQQFPDLHSELNLSSLELGDSALYFCASSVGVRLGEQYFGPGTRLTVT.

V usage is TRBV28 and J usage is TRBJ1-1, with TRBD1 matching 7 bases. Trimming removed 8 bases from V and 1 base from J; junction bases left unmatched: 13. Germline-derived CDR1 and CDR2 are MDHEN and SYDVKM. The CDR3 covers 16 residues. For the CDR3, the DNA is TGTGCCAGCCTCGGATGGAGGGGGCAGGGGAACACTGAAGCTTTCTTT. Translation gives CASLGWRGQGNTEAFF.

The CDR3, as DNA: TGCGCCAGCAGCCAAGTCAGCCAGGGAGGTAACTACGAGCAGTACTTC. It specifies CASSQVSQGGNYEQYF. The V call is TRBV4-1, the J call TRBJ2-7; a possible D gene is TRBD2 (6 bases). Germline-derived CDR1 and CDR2 are MGHRA and YSYEKL. CDR3 size: 16 residues. V gave up 1 base and J gave up 3 bases, with 16 bases separating them.

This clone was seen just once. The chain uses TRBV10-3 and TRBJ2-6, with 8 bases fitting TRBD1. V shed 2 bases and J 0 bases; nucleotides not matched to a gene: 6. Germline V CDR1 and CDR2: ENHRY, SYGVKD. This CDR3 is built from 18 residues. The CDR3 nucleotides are TGTGCCATCAGTGAGGACAGGGGTACGCTCTCTGGGGCCAACGTCCTGACTTTC. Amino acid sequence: CAISEDRGTLSGANVLTF.

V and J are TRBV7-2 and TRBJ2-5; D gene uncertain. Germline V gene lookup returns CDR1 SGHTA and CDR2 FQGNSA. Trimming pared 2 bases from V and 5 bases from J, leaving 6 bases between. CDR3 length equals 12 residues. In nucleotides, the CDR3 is TGTGCCAGCAGCTTAATGGCGGAGACCCAGTACTTC. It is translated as CASSLMAETQYF.